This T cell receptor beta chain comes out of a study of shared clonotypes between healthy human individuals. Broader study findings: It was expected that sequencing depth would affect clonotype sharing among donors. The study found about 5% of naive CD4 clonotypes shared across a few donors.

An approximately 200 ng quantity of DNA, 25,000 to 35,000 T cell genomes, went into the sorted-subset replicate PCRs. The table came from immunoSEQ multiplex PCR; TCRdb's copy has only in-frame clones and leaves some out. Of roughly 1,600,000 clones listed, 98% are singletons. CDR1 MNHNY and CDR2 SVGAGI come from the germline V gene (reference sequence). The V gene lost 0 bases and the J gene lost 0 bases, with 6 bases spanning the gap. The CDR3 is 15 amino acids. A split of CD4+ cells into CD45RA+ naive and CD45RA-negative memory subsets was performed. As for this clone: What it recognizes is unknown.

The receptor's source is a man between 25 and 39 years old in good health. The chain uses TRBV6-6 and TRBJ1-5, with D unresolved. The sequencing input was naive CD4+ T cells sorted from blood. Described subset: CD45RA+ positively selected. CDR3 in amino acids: CASSYSPYSNQPQHF. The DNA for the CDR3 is TGTGCCAGCAGTTACTCTCCGTATAGCAATCAGCCCCAGCATTTT.